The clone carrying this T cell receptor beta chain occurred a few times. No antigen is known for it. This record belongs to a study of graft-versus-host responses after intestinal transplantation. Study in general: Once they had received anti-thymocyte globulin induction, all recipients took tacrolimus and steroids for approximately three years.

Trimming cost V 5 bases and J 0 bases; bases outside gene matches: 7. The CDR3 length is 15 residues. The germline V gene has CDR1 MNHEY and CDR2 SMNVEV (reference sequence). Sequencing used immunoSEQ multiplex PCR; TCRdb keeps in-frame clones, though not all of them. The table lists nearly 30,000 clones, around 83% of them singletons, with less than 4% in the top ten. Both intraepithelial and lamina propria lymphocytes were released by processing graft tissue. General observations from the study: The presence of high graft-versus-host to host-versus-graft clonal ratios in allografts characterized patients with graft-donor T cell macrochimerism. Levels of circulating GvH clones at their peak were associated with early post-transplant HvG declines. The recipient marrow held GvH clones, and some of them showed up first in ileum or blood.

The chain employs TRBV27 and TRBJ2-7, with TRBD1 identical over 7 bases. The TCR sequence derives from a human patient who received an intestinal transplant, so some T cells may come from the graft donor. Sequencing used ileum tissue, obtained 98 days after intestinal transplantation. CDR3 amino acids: CASSTRTGASYEQYF. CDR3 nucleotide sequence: TGTGCCAGCAGTACGCGGACAGGAGCCTCCTACGAGCAGTACTTC.